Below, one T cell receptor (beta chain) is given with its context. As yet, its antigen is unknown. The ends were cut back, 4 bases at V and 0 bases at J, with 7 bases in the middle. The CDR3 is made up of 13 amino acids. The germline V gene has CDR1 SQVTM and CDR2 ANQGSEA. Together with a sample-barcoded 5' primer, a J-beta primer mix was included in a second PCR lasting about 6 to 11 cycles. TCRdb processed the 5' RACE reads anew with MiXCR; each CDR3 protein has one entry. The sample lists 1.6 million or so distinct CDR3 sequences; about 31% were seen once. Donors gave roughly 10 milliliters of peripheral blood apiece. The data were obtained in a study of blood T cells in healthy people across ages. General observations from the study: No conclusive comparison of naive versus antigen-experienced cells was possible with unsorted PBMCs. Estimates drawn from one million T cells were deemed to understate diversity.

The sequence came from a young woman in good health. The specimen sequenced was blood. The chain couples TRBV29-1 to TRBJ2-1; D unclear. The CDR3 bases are TGCAGCGTTGTAGAGAGCTCCTACAATGAGCAGTTCTTC. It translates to CSVVESSYNEQFF.